One and the same sample provided the 17 T cell receptor beta chains below, sequenced in a study of blood T cell repertoires in COVID-19. Some clones are missing from TCRdb's copy, which holds only in-frame ones; the method was immunoSEQ multiplex PCR. The table lists 200,000 to 250,000 clones, roughly 84% of them singletons. Material for sequencing was peripheral blood. These receptors all stem from a man aged 50 to 59 with COVID-19, enrolled during active disease.

The chain joins TRBV6-4 to TRBJ2-1; 12 nucleotides match TRBD2. Germline V gene lookup returns CDR1 MRHNA and CDR2 SNTAGT. The CDR3 sequence is 18 residues long. Trimming at V came to 6 bases and at J to 0 bases, leaving 9 bases not matched to a gene. In DNA form, the CDR3 reads TGTGCCAGCAGAAGACTAGCGGGGGCTATGAGCTCCTACAATGAGCAGTTCTTC. This codes for CASRRLAGAMSSYNEQFF.

The chain links TRBV4-1 to TRBJ2-1; 8 nucleotides match TRBD1. This CDR3 has 13 residues. Looked up from germline, CDR1 is MGHRA and CDR2 is YSYEKL. The V segment lost 1 base and the J segment 15 bases; nucleotides outside the gene matches: 8. Here the CDR3 reads CASSQVADRARFF. The CDR3 DNA reads as TGCGCCAGCAGCCAAGTCGCGGACAGGGCTCGGTTCTTC.

CDR3 sequence reads: CASSEGQTPYEQYF. The CDR3 DNA sequence: TGTGCCAGCAGCGAGGGACAGACCCCCTACGAGCAGTACTTC. The rearrangement uses TRBV9 and TRBJ2-7; 7 nucleotides match TRBD1. Trimming took 3 bases from V and 2 from J; bases not matched to a gene: 5. In germline, CDR1 is SGDLS, CDR2 YYNGEE. This CDR3 spans 14 amino acids.

The chain uses TRBV19 and TRBJ1-2; TRBD1 matches 7 bases. Per germline, CDR1 LNHDA and CDR2 SQIVND (reference sequence). Germline trimming cut 3 bases from V and 13 bases from J; bases unmatched to any gene: 11. The CDR3 has 13 residues. The DNA for the CDR3 is TGTGCCAGTAGTATGGGGACAGTCGGTTCCCCCACCTTC. It is translated as CASSMGTVGSPTF. Using reference TRBV19 and TRBJ1-2 for the parts outside the CDR3, the full variable domain is DGGITQSPKYLFRKEGQNVTLSCEQNLNHDAMYWYRQDPGQGLRLIYYSQIVNDFQKGDIAEGYSVSREKKESFPLTVTSAQKNPTAFYLCASSMGTVGSPTFGSGTRLTVV.

The chain uses TRBV10-3 and TRBJ2-7, with 11 nucleotides matching TRBD1. With 0 bases clipped from V and 4 bases from J, the junction kept 8 bases outside the gene matches. Germline-derived CDR1 and CDR2 are ENHRY and SYGVKD. This CDR3 is built from 17 residues. CDR3 loop: CAISESTWDRGNYEQYF. DNA for the CDR3: TGTGCCATCAGTGAGTCTACCTGGGACAGGGGGAATTACGAGCAGTACTTC.

The rearrangement joins TRBV24-1 to TRBJ2-3, with 10 bases matching TRBD1. The V segment lost 3 bases and the J segment 4 bases; nucleotides outside the gene matches: 3. The CDR3 length is 15 residues. Germline CDR1 is KGHDR and CDR2 is SFDVKD. The CDR3 DNA sequence: TGTGCCACCAGTGATAGGGACAGGGGTTCAGATACGCAGTATTTT. Protein sequence: CATSDRDRGSDTQYF.

V gene TRBV28 combines with J gene TRBJ1-5; TRBD1 agrees at 8 bases. Germline values: CDR1 MDHEN, CDR2 SYDVKM. The V gene end was trimmed by 2 bases and the J gene end by 0 bases; junction bases not matched to a gene: 9. The CDR3 loop spans 18 amino acids. The CDR3 loop reads CASSLPGQGLYSNQPQHF. The CDR3 DNA sequence: TGTGCCAGCAGTTTACCCGGACAGGGACTCTATAGCAATCAGCCCCAGCATTTT.

The chain recombines TRBV4-2 with TRBJ1-2; TRBD1 aligns across 10 bases. After removal of 0 bases from V and 3 bases from J, the junction contained 4 bases not matched to a gene. The CDR3 covers 16 residues. Per the germline V gene, CDR1 is LGHNA and CDR2 is YNFKEQ. The DNA for the CDR3 is TGTGCCAGCAGCCAAGATAGACAGGGGGCCCACTATGGCTACACCTTC. The encoded protein is CASSQDRQGAHYGYTF.

V and J are TRBV2 and TRBJ1-6; no clear D. The CDR3 is made up of 15 amino acids. The V end was cut by 1 base, the J end by 10 bases, with 14 bases between. Per the germline V gene, CDR1 is SNHLY and CDR2 is FYNNEI. CDR3 sequence (DNA): TGTGCCAGCAGTGAAGACAGATCGCGACGATCACCCCTCCACTTT. It specifies CASSEDRSRRSPLHF. Based on the CDR3 plus reference TRBV2 and TRBJ1-6, the full variable domain is EPEVTQTPSHQVTQMGQEVILRCVPISNHLYFYWYRQILGQKVEFLVSFYNNEISEKSEIFDDQFSVERPDGSNFTLKIRSTKLEDSAMYFCASSEDRSRRSPLHFGNGTRLTVT.

Here the CDR3 reads CASTSGGKNTEAFF. DNA of the CDR3: TGTGCCAGCACATCGGGGGGCAAGAACACTGAAGCTTTCTTT. This chain joins TRBV28 and TRBJ1-1; possibly TRBD1 for D (6 bases). This CDR3 spans 14 amino acids. CDR1 is MDHEN, CDR2 SYDVKM, per germline. V gave up 7 bases and J gave up 1 base, with 13 bases separating them. The whole variable domain, remainder taken from reference TRBV28 and TRBJ1-1, is DVKVTQSSRYLVKRTGEKVFLECVQDMDHENMFWYRQDPGLGLRLIYFSYDVKMKEKGDIPEGYSVSREKKERFSLILESASTNQTSMYLCASTSGGKNTEAFFGQGTRLTVV.

This clone was detected ten times or more. The gene calls are TRBV19 and TRBJ1-5, with TRBD1 matching 7 bases. The V and J ends lost 3 bases and 6 bases, in that order; junction bases with no gene match: 8. Germline CDR1 and CDR2: LNHDA and SQIVND (reference sequence). The CDR3 is 15 residues long. The CDR3 region is CASSMPDRARQPQHF. CDR3 nucleotides: TGTGCCAGTAGTATGCCTGACAGGGCACGTCAGCCCCAGCATTTT.

The V and J genes are TRBV2 and TRBJ2-2; TRBD1 matches 10 bases. This CDR3 is 14 amino acids long. Per the germline V gene, CDR1 is SNHLY and CDR2 is FYNNEI. V was clipped by 6 bases and J by 6 bases; unmatched bases: 4. CDR3 sequence: CASSLGQGAGELFF. CDR3 nucleotides: TGTGCCAGCAGCCTCGGACAGGGGGCCGGGGAGCTGTTTTTT.

The chain joins TRBV7-2 to TRBJ2-1; 9 nucleotides line up with TRBD2. With 1 base clipped from V and 10 bases from J, the junction kept 2 bases outside the gene matches. Germline lookup yields CDR1 SGHTA and CDR2 FQGNSA. This CDR3 is built from 13 residues. The CDR3: CASSLGLADEQFF. CDR3 coding DNA: TGTGCCAGCAGCTTAGGACTAGCGGACGAGCAGTTCTTC.

The chain links TRBV9 to TRBJ2-6; TRBD1 agrees at 10 bases. V gave up 3 bases and J gave up 3 bases; unmatched junction bases: 9. Germline V gene data show CDR1 as SGDLS and CDR2 as YYNGEE. The CDR3 consists of 18 residues. The CDR3: CASSATGTGDRGANVLTF. In nucleotides, the CDR3 is TGTGCCAGCAGCGCTACCGGGACAGGGGATCGTGGGGCCAACGTCCTGACTTTC.

The V and J genes are TRBV6-2 or TRBV6-3 and TRBJ2-2, with 8 bases aligning to TRBD1. This CDR3 spans 19 amino acids. Losses at the gene ends were 2 bases for V and 6 bases for J; bases not matched to a gene: 17. Germline lookup yields CDR1 MNHEY and CDR2 SVGEGT. CDR3 DNA: TGTGCCAGCAGTTACCCTGGGACAGGAATTATGGTTGCGTCCGGGGAGCTGTTTTTT. Amino acid sequence: CASSYPGTGIMVASGELFF.

The chain recombines TRBV6-4 with TRBJ1-1; the D gene is possibly TRBD1 (5 bases). V shed 5 bases and J shed 1 base, with 8 bases lying between them. The CDR3 sequence is 13 residues long. From germline, CDR1 is MRHNA and CDR2 SNTAGT. CDR3 in DNA: TGTGCCAGCAGTTTAACAGGGAACACTGAAGCTTTCTTT. Its protein is CASSLTGNTEAFF.

This chain uses TRBV3-1 (or the pseudogene TRBV3-2) with TRBJ2-2, with D possibly TRBD2 on 5 matching bases. With 2 bases removed from V and 2 bases from J, the gap between germline ends came to 12 bases. The CDR3 is 16 amino acids. In germline, CDR1 is LGHDT, CDR2 YNNKEL (reference sequence). The CDR3 loop reads CASSQSDGLNTGELFF. The CDR3 bases are TGTGCCAGCAGCCAATCAGACGGACTCAACACCGGGGAGCTGTTTTTT.